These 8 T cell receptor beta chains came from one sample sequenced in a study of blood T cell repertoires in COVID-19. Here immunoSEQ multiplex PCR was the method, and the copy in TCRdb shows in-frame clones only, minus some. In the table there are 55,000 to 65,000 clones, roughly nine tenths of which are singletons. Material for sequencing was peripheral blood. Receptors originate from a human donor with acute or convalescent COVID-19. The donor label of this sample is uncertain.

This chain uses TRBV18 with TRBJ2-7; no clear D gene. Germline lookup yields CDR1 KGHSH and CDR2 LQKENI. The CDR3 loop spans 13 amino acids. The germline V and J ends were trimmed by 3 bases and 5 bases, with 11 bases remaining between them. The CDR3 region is CASSPSGFDEQYF. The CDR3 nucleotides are TGTGCCAGCTCACCCTCCGGGTTCGACGAGCAGTACTTC.

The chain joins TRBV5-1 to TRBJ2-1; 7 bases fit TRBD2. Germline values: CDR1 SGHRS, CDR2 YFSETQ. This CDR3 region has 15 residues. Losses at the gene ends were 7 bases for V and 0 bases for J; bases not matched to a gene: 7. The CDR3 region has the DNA TGCGCCAGCGGACTAGGTGTAAGCTCCTACAATGAGCAGTTCTTC. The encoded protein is CASGLGVSSYNEQFF.

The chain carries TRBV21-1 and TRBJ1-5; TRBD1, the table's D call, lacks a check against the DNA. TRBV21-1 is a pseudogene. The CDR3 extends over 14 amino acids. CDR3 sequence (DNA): TGTGCCAGCAGCAAAGGGACAGGGGATCAGCCCCAGCATTTT. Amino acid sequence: CASSKGTGDQPQHF.

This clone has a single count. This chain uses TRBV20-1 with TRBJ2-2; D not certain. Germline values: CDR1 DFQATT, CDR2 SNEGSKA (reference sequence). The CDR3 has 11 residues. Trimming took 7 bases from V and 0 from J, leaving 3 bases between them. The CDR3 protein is CSGANTGELFF. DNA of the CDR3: TGCAGTGGAGCGAACACCGGGGAGCTGTTTTTT.

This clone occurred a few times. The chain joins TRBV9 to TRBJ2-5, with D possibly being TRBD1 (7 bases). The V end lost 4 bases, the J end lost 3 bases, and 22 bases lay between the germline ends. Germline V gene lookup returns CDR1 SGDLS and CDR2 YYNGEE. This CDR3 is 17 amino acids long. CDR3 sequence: CASSKSYPGRGEETQYF. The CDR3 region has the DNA TGTGCCAGCAGCAAATCCTACCCCGGCAGGGGGGAAGAGACCCAGTACTTC.

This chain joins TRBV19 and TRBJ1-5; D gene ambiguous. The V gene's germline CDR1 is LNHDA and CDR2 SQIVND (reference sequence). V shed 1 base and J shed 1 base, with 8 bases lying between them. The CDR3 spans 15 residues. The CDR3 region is CASSIVSDSNQPQHF. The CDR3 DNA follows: TGTGCCAGTAGTATAGTCAGCGACAGCAATCAGCCCCAGCATTTT.

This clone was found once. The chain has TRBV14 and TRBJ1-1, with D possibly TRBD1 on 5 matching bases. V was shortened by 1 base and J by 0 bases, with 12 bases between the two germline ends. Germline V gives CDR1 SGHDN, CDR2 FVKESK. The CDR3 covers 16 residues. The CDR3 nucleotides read TGTGCCAGCAGCCAAGCGGCGGGGGGTATGAACACTGAAGCTTTCTTT. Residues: CASSQAAGGMNTEAFF.

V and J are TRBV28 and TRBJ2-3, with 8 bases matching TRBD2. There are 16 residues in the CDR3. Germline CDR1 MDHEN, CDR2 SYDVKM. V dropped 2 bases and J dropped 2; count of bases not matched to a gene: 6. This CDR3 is CASSLIGGAPTDTQYF. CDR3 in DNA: TGTGCCAGCAGTTTAATCGGGGGGGCACCCACAGATACGCAGTATTTT.